Presented here are 25 T cell receptor beta chains from one specimen sequenced in a study of cytomegalovirus exposure and HLA in healthy donors. The PCR used 60 Vbeta and 13 Jbeta primers. Profiled with immunoSEQ multiplex PCR; TCRdb holds only in-frame clones, not every one. The sample gives about 100,000 clones, roughly 70% of which show up once; roughly 10% is in the top ten. The specimen was PBMCs. These receptors all come from a man between 40 and 49 years old in good health and CMV-seropositive.

Note on this clone: Other DNA sequences within the sample encode an identical CDR3. The genes are TRBV7-8 and TRBJ2-7; D is unresolved. In germline, CDR1 is SGHVS, CDR2 FQNEAQ. V was clipped by 0 bases and J by 7 bases, with 7 bases between them. The CDR3 contains 12 residues. CDR3 nucleotide sequence: TGTGCCAGCAGCTTAGCACGACTGGAGCAGTACTTC. As protein: CASSLARLEQYF.

For this clone: Germline is not matched at one junction end, which may reflect a read error. This chain links TRBV7-9 with TRBJ2-1; the D call may be TRBD1 or TRBD2 (5 bases each). The CDR3 is 13 residues long. Germline CDR1 reads SEHNR; CDR2 reads FQNEAQ (reference sequence). CDR3 nucleotide sequence: TGTGCCAGCAGGTTAGGGGTTGGACTGGTGGAGTTCTTC. Protein product: CASRLGVGLVEFF.

This clone was seen a few times. The gene calls are TRBV10-3 and TRBJ2-3; D unresolved. From germline, CDR1 is ENHRY and CDR2 SYGVKD. This CDR3 comprises 17 residues. V was cut by 3 bases and J by 2 bases, with 18 bases left in between. The CDR3 loop reads CAISDPRPAKITDTQYF. As DNA, the CDR3 is TGTGCCATCAGTGACCCCAGGCCCGCAAAGATCACAGATACGCAGTATTTT.

The gene calls are TRBV10-3 and TRBJ1-1; TRBD1 matches at 7 bases. V shed 6 bases, J shed 4 bases, and the junction held 5 bases outside the gene matches. Germline V gene sequence: CDR1 ENHRY, CDR2 SYGVKD. The CDR3 has 13 amino acids. In DNA form, the CDR3 reads TGTGCCATCAGGGGTAGGACAGGCACTGAAGCTTTCTTT. Translating gives CAIRGRTGTEAFF.

The chain carries TRBV30 and TRBJ2-7; TRBD2 agrees at 7 bases. This CDR3 is built from 15 residues. Trimming removed 0 bases from V and 3 bases from J; junction bases left unmatched: 8. Germline V lookup: CDR1 GTSNPN, CDR2 SVGIG (reference sequence). The CDR3 is CAWSVMASGNYEQYF. The CDR3 DNA sequence: TGTGCCTGGAGTGTAATGGCTAGCGGAAACTACGAGCAGTACTTC.

The chain recombines TRBV27 with TRBJ1-1; D is ambiguous. Trimming stripped 3 bases from V and 4 bases from J, with 9 bases between. This CDR3 has 13 amino acids. Germline CDR1 MNHEY, CDR2 SMNVEV (reference sequence). The CDR3 DNA follows: TGTGCCAGCAGTTTTGGAGGGCTCACTGAAGCTTTCTTT. Translating it yields CASSFGGLTEAFF.

The gene calls are TRBV6-1 and TRBJ1-5; weak D call: TRBD1 (5 bases). The length of the CDR3 is 15 residues. Germline values: CDR1 MNHNS, CDR2 SASEGT. Trimming cost V 4 bases and J 2 bases, with 12 bases left between them. The CDR3 sequence: CASSGTIRGNQPQHF. In DNA form, the CDR3 reads TGTGCCAGCAGTGGGACAATTCGGGGCAATCAGCCCCAGCATTTT.

The chain combines TRBV7-3 with TRBJ2-1; tentatively, D is TRBD1 (5 bases). CDR3 size: 12 residues. The germline V gene encodes CDR1 SGHTA and CDR2 FQGTGA. V shed 2 bases and J shed 10 bases, with 9 bases lying between them. This CDR3 reads CASSLPAGEQFF. In nucleotides, the CDR3 is TGTGCCAGCAGCTTACCGGCAGGGGAGCAGTTCTTC.

The chain couples TRBV30 to TRBJ1-1; TRBD1 agrees at 7 bases. The CDR3 runs to 12 residues. The V segment lost 8 bases and the J segment 5 bases; nucleotides outside the gene matches: 8. Germline V gene data show CDR1 as GTSNPN and CDR2 as SVGIG (reference sequence). The CDR3 sequence: CAGNRGGTEAFF. DNA for the CDR3: TGTGCCGGAAACAGGGGTGGGACTGAAGCTTTCTTT.

This clone was recorded once. J is TRBJ2-7 and V is TRBV28, with 8 bases aligning to TRBD1. CDR1 and CDR2 (germline): MDHEN, SYDVKM. Trimming removed 5 bases from V and 5 bases from J; junction bases left unmatched: 8. CDR3 length: 14 residues. CDR3 loop: CASSPRTGRNEQYF. Written as DNA, the CDR3 is TGTGCCAGCAGTCCCCGGACAGGGAGGAACGAGCAGTACTTC. The variable domain in full, with the rest retrieved from reference TRBV28 and TRBJ2-7, is DVKVTQSSRYLVKRTGEKVFLECVQDMDHENMFWYRQDPGLGLRLIYFSYDVKMKEKGDIPEGYSVSREKKERFSLILESASTNQTSMYLCASSPRTGRNEQYFGPGTRLTVT.

The chain has TRBV7-8 and TRBJ2-7, with D perhaps TRBD2 (5 bases). From germline, CDR1 is SGHVS and CDR2 FQNEAQ. V was pared by 5 bases and J by 2 bases, with 13 bases between. This CDR3 has 14 residues. Here the CDR3 DNA reads TGTGCCAGCAGCCTACTAGGGCGGCCCTACGAGCAGTACTTC. Its translation is CASSLLGRPYEQYF.

V gene TRBV14 combines with J gene TRBJ1-1; the D gene is possibly TRBD1 (6 bases). In germline, CDR1 is SGHDN, CDR2 FVKESK. The V and J ends lost 2 bases and 3 bases respectively, with 19 bases between them. CDR3 length: 17 residues. The CDR3 nucleotides are TGTGCCAGCAGCCAACTACAGGGATTTGGGGTGGACACTGAAGCTTTCTTT. It yields the protein CASSQLQGFGVDTEAFF.

The CDR3 region is CATSRDRQPQHF. Here the CDR3 DNA reads TGTGCCACCAGCAGAGATCGGCAGCCCCAGCATTTT. The V call is TRBV15, the J call TRBJ1-5; D uncertain. There are 12 residues in the CDR3. Between the trimmed V and J ends, which lost 0 bases and 7 bases, there was a span of 4 bases. Germline assignment: CDR1 LNHNV and CDR2 YYDKDF (reference sequence).

The chain is built from TRBV19 and TRBJ2-1, with 7 positions matching TRBD2. The germline CDR1 and CDR2 sequences are LNHDA and SQIVND (reference sequence). The CDR3 totals 17 residues. V was clipped by 0 bases and J by 0 bases; unmatched bases: 5. CDR3 sequence (DNA): TGTGCCAGTAGTATAGACGACCGGGACTACTCCTACAATGAGCAGTTCTTC. Encoded protein: CASSIDDRDYSYNEQFF.

This clone was observed a few times. V is TRBV19 and J is TRBJ1-2; TRBD1 might be the D (5 bases). V was trimmed by 5 bases and J by 1 base, leaving 8 bases between them. Germline CDR1 and CDR2: LNHDA and SQIVND (reference sequence). This CDR3 region has 13 residues. The CDR3 DNA reads TGTGCCAGTAGTCCGGGGGGTAACTATGGCTACACCTTC. Its translation is CASSPGGNYGYTF.

The chain is built from TRBV5-1 and TRBJ1-1; 8 nucleotides agree with TRBD1. V gave up 4 bases and J gave up 1 base; unmatched junction bases: 0. The germline V gene has CDR1 SGHRS and CDR2 YFSETQ. The CDR3 length is 13 residues. CDR3 loop: CASSGQGNTEAFF. CDR3 nucleotide sequence: TGCGCCAGCAGCGGACAGGGGAACACTGAAGCTTTCTTT.

The chain joins TRBV9 to TRBJ1-2, with 9 bases that match TRBD1. CDR1 SGDLS and CDR2 YYNGEE come from the germline V gene. V was clipped by 7 bases and J by 8 bases; unmatched bases: 12. The CDR3 is 14 residues long. The CDR3 sequence is CASGADRGRRGYTF. The CDR3 coding sequence is TGTGCCAGCGGGGCGGACAGGGGACGCCGCGGCTACACCTTC.

J is TRBJ1-5 and V is TRBV19, with D tentatively TRBD1 (5 bases). This CDR3 is built from 13 residues. Looked up from germline, CDR1 is LNHDA and CDR2 is SQIVND (reference sequence). Trimming stripped 9 bases from V and 2 bases from J, with 11 bases between. CDR3 residues: CASHQGRNQPQHF. CDR3 DNA: TGTGCCAGCCATCAGGGCCGCAATCAGCCCCAGCATTTT.

J is TRBJ2-1 and V is TRBV5-1, with TRBD2 matching over 13 bases. The CDR3 contains 18 residues. After removal of 3 bases from V and 7 bases from J, the junction contained 13 bases not matched to a gene. The germline V gene has CDR1 SGHRS and CDR2 YFSETQ. CDR3 in amino acids: CASSSTSGRAWGINEQFF. The CDR3 coding sequence is TGCGCCAGCAGCTCCACTAGCGGGAGGGCCTGGGGTATTAATGAGCAGTTCTTC.

The J gene is TRBJ1-2, the V gene TRBV7-3, with 7 bases matching TRBD1. The V segment lost 5 bases and the J segment 4 bases; nucleotides outside the gene matches: 10. This CDR3 spans 15 amino acids. Germline loops: CDR1 SGHTA, CDR2 FQGTGA. The CDR3 sequence is CASSPGAGGSYGYTF. The CDR3 DNA follows: TGTGCCAGCAGCCCAGGGGCAGGGGGAAGCTATGGCTACACCTTC.

V and J are TRBV29-1 and TRBJ1-1, with D possibly being TRBD1 (5 bases). CDR3 size: 11 residues. Between the trimmed V and J ends, which lost 3 bases and 5 bases, there was a span of 7 bases. Germline-derived CDR1 and CDR2 are SQVTM and ANQGSEA. CDR3 amino acids: CSVDAGTEAFF. The DNA for the CDR3 is TGCAGCGTTGACGCAGGGACTGAAGCTTTCTTT. The full variable domain, rest sourced from reference TRBV29-1 and TRBJ1-1, is SAVISQKPSRDICQRGTSLTIQCQVDSQVTMMFWYRQQPGQSLTLIATANQGSEATYESGFVIDKFPISRPNLTFSTLTVSNMSPEDSSIYLCSVDAGTEAFFGQGTRLTVV.

Turning to this clone: Germline is not matched at one junction end, which may reflect a read error. The chain carries TRBV5-4 and TRBJ2-5; TRBD1 matches 8 bases. The CDR3 is made up of 13 amino acids. Germline lookup yields CDR1 SGHNT and CDR2 YYREEE (reference sequence). The CDR3 reads CASSLDRAETQYF. CDR3 bases: TGTGCCAGCAGTTTGGACAGGGCGGAGACCCAGTACTTC. Looking up the rest from reference TRBV5-4 and TRBJ2-5 gives the full variable domain: ETGVTQSPTHLIKTRGQQVTLRCSSQSGHNTVSWYQQALGQGPQFIFQYYREEENGRGNFPPRFSGLQFPNYSSELNVNALELDDSALYLCASSLDRAETQYFGPGTRLLVL.

The rearrangement links TRBV7-3 to TRBJ2-1; TRBD1 agrees at 8 bases. Germline CDR1 and CDR2: SGHTA and FQGTGA. The CDR3 spans 17 residues. V lost 5 bases and J lost 0; bases outside the gene matches: 9. In nucleotides, the CDR3 is TGTGCCAGCAGCAACCCCAGACAGGGGTCCTCCTACAATGAGCAGTTCTTC. Protein: CASSNPRQGSSYNEQFF.

The rearrangement joins TRBV7-3 to TRBJ2-7, with 8 bases aligning to TRBD2. After removal of 1 base from V and 4 bases from J, the junction contained 6 bases not matched to a gene. This CDR3 has 15 amino acids. Germline CDR1 reads SGHTA; CDR2 reads FQGTGA. The CDR3 DNA follows: TGTGCCAGCAGCTTAATTGGGCTAGCGGGTTACGAGCAGTACTTC. Translated, it gives CASSLIGLAGYEQYF.

The V and J genes are TRBV6-5 and TRBJ1-1; D uncertain. There are 14 residues in the CDR3. Trimming took off 4 bases at V and 4 bases at J, with 13 bases between the two ends. Per the germline V gene, CDR1 is MNHEY and CDR2 is SVGAGI. In DNA, the CDR3 is TGTGCCAGCAGTTGGCAACGCGACTTCACTGAAGCTTTCTTT. It specifies CASSWQRDFTEAFF.